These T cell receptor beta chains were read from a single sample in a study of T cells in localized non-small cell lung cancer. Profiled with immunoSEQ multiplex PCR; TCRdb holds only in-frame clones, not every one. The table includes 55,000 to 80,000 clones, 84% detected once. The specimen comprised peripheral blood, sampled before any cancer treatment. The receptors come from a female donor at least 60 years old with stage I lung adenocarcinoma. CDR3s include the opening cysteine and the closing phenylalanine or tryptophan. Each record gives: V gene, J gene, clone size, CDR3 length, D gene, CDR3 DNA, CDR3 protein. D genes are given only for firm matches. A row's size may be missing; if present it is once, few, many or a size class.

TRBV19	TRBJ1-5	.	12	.	TGTGCCAGTAGGGACACCTATCAGCCCCAGCATTTT	CASRDTYQPQHF
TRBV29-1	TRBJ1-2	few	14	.	TGCAGCGCCGCTCAGGGGATCGTCCCGTATGGCTACACCTTC	CSAAQGIVPYGYTF
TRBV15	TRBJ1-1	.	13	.	TGTGCCACCAGCAGGACCACGGGGACAGAAGCTTTCTTT	CATSRTTGTEAFF
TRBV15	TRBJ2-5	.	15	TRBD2	TGTGCCACCAGCATAGCGGGAGACCGGGTCGGGACCCAGTACTTC	CATSIAGDRVGTQYF
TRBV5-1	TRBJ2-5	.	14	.	TGCGCCAGCAGCTTGGAAGGGGGGCTGGAGACCCAGTACTTC	CASSLEGGLETQYF
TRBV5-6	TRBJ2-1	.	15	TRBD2	TGTGCCAGCAGCTTGGGGCTAGCGGCCTACAATGAGCAGTTCTTC	CASSLGLAAYNEQFF
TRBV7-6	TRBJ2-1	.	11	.	TGTGCCAGCAGCCAATTTGCTGAGCAGTTCTTC	CASSQFAEQFF
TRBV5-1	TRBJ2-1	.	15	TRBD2	TGCGCCAGCAGCTTCACTAGCGGGGGGGCCGGAGAGCAGTTCTTC	CASSFTSGGAGEQFF
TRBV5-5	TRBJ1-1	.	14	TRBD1	TGTGCCAGCAGGCCGACAGGGTCTAACACTGAAGCTTTCTTT	CASRPTGSNTEAFF
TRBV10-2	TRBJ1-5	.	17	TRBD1	TGCGCCAGCAGTGAGTCGGGGACAGGGGGTAGCAATCAGCCCCAGCATTTT	CASSESGTGGSNQPQHF
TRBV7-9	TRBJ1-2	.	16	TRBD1	TGTGCCAGCAGCGCCCTTGACAGGGCGTTATCCTATGGCTACACCTTC	CASSALDRALSYGYTF
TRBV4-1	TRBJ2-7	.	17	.	TGCGCCAGCAGCCAAGAACCTCCGGGACCCGATTTCTACGAGCAGTACTTC	CASSQEPPGPDFYEQYF
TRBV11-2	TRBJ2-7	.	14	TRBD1	TGTGCCAGCAGCTTCCAGGGGGCGCTAGGCGAGCAGTACTTC	CASSFQGALGEQYF
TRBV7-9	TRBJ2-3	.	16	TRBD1	TGTGCCAGCAGCTCCTACTTGGGACAGGACACAGATACGCAGTATTTT	CASSSYLGQDTDTQYF
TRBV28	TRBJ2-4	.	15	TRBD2	TGTGCCAGCAGTACTAGCGGACTAGCCAAAAACATTCAGTACTTC	CASSTSGLAKNIQYF
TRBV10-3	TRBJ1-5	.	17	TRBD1	TGTGCCATCAGTACCGGGACAGGGGGGATTAGCAATCAGCCCCAGCATTTT	CAISTGTGGISNQPQHF
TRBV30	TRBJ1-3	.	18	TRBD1	TGTGCCTCTAACCTCGACAGGGCCGGAATGAACTCTGGAAACACCATATATTTT	CASNLDRAGMNSGNTIYF
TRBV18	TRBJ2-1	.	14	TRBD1	TGTGCCAGCTCCCGGGGACAGGGCTACAATGAGCAGTTCTTC	CASSRGQGYNEQFF
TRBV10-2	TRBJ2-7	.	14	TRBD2	TGCGCCACGATGGGGGGGACTTCTCCCTACGAGCAGTACTTC	CATMGGTSPYEQYF
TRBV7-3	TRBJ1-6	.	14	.	TGTGCCAGCAGCCGCGGTCTTGCCGATTCACCCCTCCACTTT	CASSRGLADSPLHF
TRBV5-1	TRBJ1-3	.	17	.	TGCGCCAGCAGCTTGGAGGCCGGACGGGCCTCTGGAAACACCATATATTTT	CASSLEAGRASGNTIYF
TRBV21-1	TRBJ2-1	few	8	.	TGTGCCACAAGTGAGCAGTTCTTC	CATSEQFF